This is a list of T cell receptor beta chains from one sample in a study of T cells expressing NK-cell markers. After re-calling the 5' RACE reads, TCRdb lists one entry per CDR3 protein, DNA absent. Its table records 140,000 to 150,000 distinct CDR3 sequences. Sequences were obtained from blood T cells: a sorted CD56 or NKG2C T cell subset, CD4+ or CD8+ T cells, or bulk PBMC T cells (not recorded which). All receptors derive from a man between 18 and 35 years old in good health. Each CDR3 is given with its conserved first and last residue.

v_call: TRBV29-1
j_call: TRBJ1-4
cdr3_aa: CSVGGQGKLFF

v_call: TRBV6-1
j_call: TRBJ1-1
cdr3_aa: CASTHPDRLYTEAFF

v_call: TRBV29-1
j_call: TRBJ2-2
cdr3_aa: CSVETGQSGELFF

v_call: TRBV7-9
j_call: TRBJ2-1
cdr3_aa: CASSGPLYNEQFF

v_call: TRBV29-1
j_call: TRBJ1-1
cdr3_aa: CSVHGTAMNTEAFF

v_call: TRBV6-2/TRBV6-3
j_call: TRBJ2-1
cdr3_aa: CASSDSNEQFF

v_call: TRBV5-1
j_call: TRBJ1-1
cdr3_aa: CASSYESYTEAFF

v_call: TRBV5-6
j_call: TRBJ2-1
cdr3_aa: CASSLNRREQFF

v_call: TRBV20-1
j_call: TRBJ2-2
cdr3_aa: CSASRYDTGELFF

v_call: TRBV20-1
j_call: TRBJ2-1
cdr3_aa: CSARSPGAANYNEQFF

v_call: TRBV4-1
j_call: TRBJ2-1
cdr3_aa: CASSQLASGINEQFF

v_call: TRBV18
j_call: TRBJ2-1
cdr3_aa: CASSRGAYNEQFF

v_call: TRBV24-1
j_call: TRBJ2-2
cdr3_aa: CATKQGSNTGELFF

v_call: TRBV19
j_call: TRBJ1-2
cdr3_aa: CASRTPNSGYTF

v_call: TRBV7-6
j_call: TRBJ1-1
cdr3_aa: CASSSGQGLFTEAFF

v_call: TRBV20-1
j_call: TRBJ2-6
cdr3_aa: CSASTRSGANVLTF

v_call: TRBV24-1
j_call: TRBJ2-1
cdr3_aa: CATGEGTDEQFF

v_call: TRBV30
j_call: TRBJ2-2
cdr3_aa: CAWGDYTGELFF

v_call: TRBV6-1
j_call: TRBJ2-5
cdr3_aa: CASSEGVTRVQETQYF

v_call: TRBV7-9
j_call: TRBJ2-3
cdr3_aa: CASSSGRRADTQYF

v_call: TRBV20-1
j_call: TRBJ2-2
cdr3_aa: CSASIPTGELFF

v_call: TRBV3-1
j_call: TRBJ2-1
cdr3_aa: CASSPRTSGNYNEQFF

v_call: TRBV27
j_call: TRBJ2-1
cdr3_aa: CASSLSQGYNNEQFF

v_call: TRBV12-3/TRBV12-4
j_call: TRBJ1-5
cdr3_aa: CASSLDGASNQPQHF

v_call: TRBV29-1
j_call: TRBJ2-2
cdr3_aa: CSVEVQDQGDTGELFF

v_call: TRBV20-1
j_call: TRBJ2-1
cdr3_aa: CSARDSEGGYNEQFF

v_call: TRBV4-1
j_call: TRBJ1-1
cdr3_aa: CASSQSGKGEAFF

v_call: TRBV4-2
j_call: TRBJ2-3
cdr3_aa: CASSQDPLAATDTQYF

v_call: TRBV6-2/TRBV6-3
j_call: TRBJ2-5
cdr3_aa: CASIGLAGQETQYF

v_call: TRBV11-2
j_call: TRBJ2-1
cdr3_aa: CASSFGRSARRAEGEQFF

v_call: TRBV11-2
j_call: TRBJ2-1
cdr3_aa: CASSFIPISGRSSYNEQFF

v_call: TRBV28
j_call: TRBJ2-7
cdr3_aa: CASSLLPGTSGRTPYEQYF

v_call: TRBV27
j_call: TRBJ2-7
cdr3_aa: CASSLSNRGSYEQYF

v_call: TRBV7-9
j_call: TRBJ2-1
cdr3_aa: CASSLGGEQFF

v_call: TRBV27
j_call: TRBJ2-2
cdr3_aa: CASRGISNTGELFF